The entry below describes one TCR beta chain. Its antigen is unidentified. The record originates from a study of shared clonotypes between healthy human individuals. Whole-study findings and limits: Rarefaction curves obtained for sorted subsets showed sequencing incomplete despite large depth. When compared with the clonotypes that were shared by all four sorted-subset donors, the non-shared clonotypes turned out to have lower generation probabilities.

The data were produced by immunoSEQ multiplex PCR, yet TCRdb's version contains in-frame clones alone and is incomplete. The sample includes about 180,000 clones, approximately 95% seen only once; the top ten take about 0.07%. Naive CD45RA+ and memory CD45RA-negative subsets were split from CD4+ cells. V shed 3 bases and J 0 bases; nucleotides not matched to a gene: 4. The CDR3 contains 15 residues. Germline assignment: CDR1 MNHNS and CDR2 SASEGT. This chain connects TRBV6-1 to TRBJ2-7; TRBD2 matches at 8 bases. This sequence was found in a woman under 40 in good health. The sample comprised naive CD4+ T cells sorted from blood. Subset meaning: CD45RA+ positively selected. CDR3 in amino acids: CASSELAGSSYEQYF. The CDR3, as DNA: TGTGCCAGCAGTGAGCTAGCGGGTTCCTCCTACGAGCAGTACTTC.